Listed below are T cell receptor beta chains from one sample, sequenced in a study of blood T cell repertoires in COVID-19. TCRdb's table, derived via immunoSEQ multiplex PCR, lists solely in-frame clones and lacks some. This table holds about 83,000 clones, about 85% found once. Input material: peripheral blood. The receptors shown here come from a woman aged 50 to 60 with active or convalescent COVID-19. Each CDR3 is given with its conserved first and last residue. The order of the fields is D gene, clone size, V gene, CDR3 length, J gene, CDR3 protein, CDR3 DNA. A D gene is named only where the DNA matches it firmly. Rows give clone size only sometimes, using once, few, many, or a class for an expanded clone.

.	.	TRBV12-1	16	TRBJ2-7	CASSFARQVPTYEQYF	TGTGCCAGCAGCTTTGCCCGACAGGTTCCGACCTACGAGCAGTACTTC
TRBD2	few	TRBV19	18	TRBJ2-1	CASSIDRSGVNSYNEQFF	TGTGCCAGTAGTATAGATCGGAGCGGGGTGAACTCCTACAATGAGCAGTTCTTC
.	.	TRBV6-2/TRBV6-3	15	TRBJ1-2	CASSPRGGPIYGYTF	TGTGCCAGCAGTCCCCGGGGGGGACCAATCTATGGCTACACCTTC
.	.	TRBV7-2	14	TRBJ1-1	CASSRGQMNTEAFF	TGTGCCAGCAGCCGGGGACAAATGAACACTGAAGCTTTCTTT
.	.	TRBV7-6	14	TRBJ1-1	CASSPGGPNTEAFF	TGTGCCAGCAGTCCCGGAGGACCGAACACTGAAGCTTTCTTT
TRBD1	.	TRBV29-1	13	TRBJ1-2	CSARGQGANGYTF	TGCAGCGCCCGGGGGCAGGGGGCGAATGGCTACACCTTC
TRBD2	once	TRBV13	15	TRBJ2-2	CASKRGGATTGELFF	TGTGCCAGCAAGCGCGGGGGGGCAACCACCGGGGAGCTGTTTTTT
TRBD2	once	TRBV7-2	16	TRBJ2-5	CASSPHLTGGLETQYF	TGTGCCAGCAGCCCCCATCTTACGGGGGGGCTTGAGACCCAGTACTTC
.	.	TRBV4-3	14	TRBJ2-4	CASSQGQTKNIQYF	TGCGCCAGCAGCCAAGGGCAAACCAAAAACATTCAGTACTTC
TRBD2	.	TRBV4-3	15	TRBJ2-5	CASSQEIGGAETQYF	TGCGCCAGCAGCCAAGAGATCGGGGGGGCAGAGACCCAGTACTTC
.	.	TRBV4-3	14	TRBJ1-2	CASSQETASYGYTF	TGCGCCAGCAGCCAAGAGACAGCCAGCTATGGCTACACCTTC
.	few	TRBV18	17	TRBJ2-1	CASSTRQTPSSYNEQFF	TGTGCCAGCTCAACAAGACAGACACCTAGCTCCTACAATGAGCAGTTCTTC
TRBD1	.	TRBV5-1	14	TRBJ2-7	CASSWAGQGFEQYF	TGCGCCAGCAGCTGGGCGGGACAGGGGTTCGAGCAGTACTTC
TRBD1	.	TRBV7-2	17	TRBJ2-2	CASSLVSGQVNTGELFF	TGTGCCAGCAGCTTAGTATCGGGACAGGTGAACACCGGGGAGCTGTTTTTT
TRBD1	.	TRBV30	14	TRBJ1-2	CAWSRFTGGDGYTF	TGTGCCTGGAGCCGATTTACAGGGGGCGATGGCTACACCTTC
.	few	TRBV4-1	14	TRBJ1-6	CASSQLQGTSPLHF	TGCGCCAGCAGCCAACTACAGGGTACTTCACCCCTCCACTTT
.	.	TRBV9	13	TRBJ2-3	CASSTRLVDTQYF	TGTGCCAGCAGCACCCGACTTGTAGATACGCAGTATTTT
.	.	TRBV7-2	14	TRBJ1-1	CASSPPGGTSEAFF	TGTGCCAGCAGCCCCCCCGGGGGTACGTCTGAAGCTTTCTTT
.	.	TRBV4-3	16	TRBJ1-2	CASSQDAWVAGARYTF	TGCGCCAGCAGCCAAGACGCATGGGTCGCAGGGGCGCGCTACACCTTC
.	.	TRBV2	13	TRBJ1-5	CASNSRVAQPQHF	TGTGCCAGCAACTCCAGGGTCGCTCAGCCCCAGCATTTT
.	once	TRBV18	12	TRBJ2-3	CASSQYTDTQYF	TGTGCCAGCTCTCAGTACACAGATACGCAGTATTTT
.	.	TRBV18	15	TRBJ2-1	CASSPPRGPRNEQFF	TGTGCCAGCTCACCACCCAGGGGACCTAGGAATGAGCAGTTCTTC
.	.	TRBV6-6	14	TRBJ2-7	CASSLGGLDFEQYF	TGTGCCAGCAGTCTCGGGGGGCTGGATTTCGAGCAGTACTTC
TRBD1	.	TRBV6-1	14	TRBJ1-2	CASSERRDRGGYTF	TGTGCCAGCAGTGAAAGGAGGGACAGGGGTGGCTACACCTTC
.	.	TRBV5-1	14	TRBJ2-3	CASSLDARSDTQYF	TGCGCCAGCAGCTTGGATGCGAGGTCAGATACGCAGTATTTT
.	.	TRBV12-3/TRBV12-4	13	TRBJ1-2	CASSSTQRYGYTF	TGTGCCAGCAGCTCGACGCAGCGATATGGCTACACCTTC
TRBD2	.	TRBV7-9	16	TRBJ2-5	CASSPNSGGDQETQYF	TGTGCCAGCAGCCCGAATAGCGGGGGGGACCAAGAGACCCAGTACTTC
TRBD1	.	TRBV5-6	17	TRBJ1-4	CASSPKGLFGTGDSMFF	TGTGCCAGCAGCCCAAAGGGACTCTTCGGGACAGGGGATTCAATGTTTTTT
.	.	TRBV7-2	14	TRBJ2-1	CASSLAGAYNEQFF	TGTGCCAGCAGCTTAGCGGGGGCATACAATGAGCAGTTCTTC
.	once	TRBV9	14	TRBJ2-2	CASSVAQVTGELFF	TGTGCCAGCAGCGTAGCCCAGGTCACCGGGGAGCTGTTTTTT
.	few	TRBV7-9	13	TRBJ1-1	CASSLTLNTEAFF	TGTGCCAGCAGCTTGACACTGAACACTGAAGCTTTCTTT